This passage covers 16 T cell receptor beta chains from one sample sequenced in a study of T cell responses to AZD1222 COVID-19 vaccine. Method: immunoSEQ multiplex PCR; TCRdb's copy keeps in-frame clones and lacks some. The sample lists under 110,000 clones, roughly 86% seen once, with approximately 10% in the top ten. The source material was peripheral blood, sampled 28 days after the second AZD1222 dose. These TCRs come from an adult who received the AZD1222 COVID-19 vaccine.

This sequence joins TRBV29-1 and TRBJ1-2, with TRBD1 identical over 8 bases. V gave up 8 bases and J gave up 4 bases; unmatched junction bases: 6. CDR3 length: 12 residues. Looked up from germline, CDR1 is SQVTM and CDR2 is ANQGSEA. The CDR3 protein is CSSQGGVYGYTF. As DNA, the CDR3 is TGCAGCTCACAGGGGGGGGTCTATGGCTACACCTTC.

The CDR3, as DNA: TGTGCCAGCAGACGGCGGGGTAACACAGATACGCAGTATTTT. Protein product: CASRRRGNTDTQYF. The chain has TRBV6-6 and TRBJ2-3; a possible D gene is TRBD2 (6 bases). The CDR3 totals 14 residues. Per the germline V gene, CDR1 is MNHNY and CDR2 is SVGAGI (reference sequence). V shed 6 bases and J shed 2 bases, with 12 bases lying between them.

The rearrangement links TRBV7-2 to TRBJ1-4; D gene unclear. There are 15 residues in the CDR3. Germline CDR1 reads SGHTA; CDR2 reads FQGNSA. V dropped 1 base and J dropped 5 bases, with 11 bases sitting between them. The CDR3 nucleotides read TGTGCCAGCAGCTTAGACGGACTATACAATGAAAAACTGTTTTTT. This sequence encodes CASSLDGLYNEKLFF.

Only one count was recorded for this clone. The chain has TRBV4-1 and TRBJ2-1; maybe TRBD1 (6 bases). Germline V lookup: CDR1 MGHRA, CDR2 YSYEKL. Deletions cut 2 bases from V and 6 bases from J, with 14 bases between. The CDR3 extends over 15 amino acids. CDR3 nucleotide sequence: TGCGCCAGCAGCCAACTTAGGGGGACCCCCAATGAGCAGTTCTTC. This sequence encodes CASSQLRGTPNEQFF.

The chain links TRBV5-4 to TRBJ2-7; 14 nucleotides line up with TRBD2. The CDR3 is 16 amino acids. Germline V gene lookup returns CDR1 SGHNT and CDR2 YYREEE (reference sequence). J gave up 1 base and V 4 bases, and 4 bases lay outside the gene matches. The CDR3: CASSLGTSGRSYEQYF. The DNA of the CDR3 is TGTGCCAGCAGCCTCGGGACTAGCGGGAGATCCTACGAGCAGTACTTC.

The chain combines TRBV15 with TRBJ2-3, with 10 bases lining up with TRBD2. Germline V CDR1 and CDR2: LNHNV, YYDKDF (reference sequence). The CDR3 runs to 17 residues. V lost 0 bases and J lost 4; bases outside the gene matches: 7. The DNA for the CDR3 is TGTGCCACCAGCAGAGAGAGCGGGAGGGCCGGGGCAGATACGCAGTATTTT. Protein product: CATSRESGRAGADTQYF. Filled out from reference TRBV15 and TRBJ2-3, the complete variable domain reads DAMVIQNPRYQVTQFGKPVTLSCSQTLNHNVMYWYQQKSSQAPKLLFHYYDKDFNNEADTPDNFQSRRPNTSFCFLDIRSPGLGDTAMYLCATSRESGRAGADTQYFGPGTRLTVL.

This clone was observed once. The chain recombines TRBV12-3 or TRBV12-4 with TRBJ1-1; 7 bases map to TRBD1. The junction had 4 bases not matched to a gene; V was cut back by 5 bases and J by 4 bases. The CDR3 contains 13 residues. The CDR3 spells CASSSTGVTEAFF. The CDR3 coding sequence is TGTGCCAGCAGTAGTACAGGGGTCACTGAAGCTTTCTTT.

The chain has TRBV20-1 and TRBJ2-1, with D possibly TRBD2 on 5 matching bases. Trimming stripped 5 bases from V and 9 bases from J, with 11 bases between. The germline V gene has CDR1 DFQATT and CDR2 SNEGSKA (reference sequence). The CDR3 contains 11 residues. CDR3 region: CSAPGDPEQFF. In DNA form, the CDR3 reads TGCAGTGCTCCCGGGGATCCTGAGCAGTTCTTC.

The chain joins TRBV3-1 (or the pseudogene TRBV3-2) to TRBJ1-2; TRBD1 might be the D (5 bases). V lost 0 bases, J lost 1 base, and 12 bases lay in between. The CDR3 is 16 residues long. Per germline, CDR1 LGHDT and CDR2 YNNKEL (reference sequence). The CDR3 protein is CASSQDAAGINYGYTF. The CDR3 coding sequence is TGTGCCAGCAGCCAAGATGCTGCAGGGATTAACTATGGCTACACCTTC.

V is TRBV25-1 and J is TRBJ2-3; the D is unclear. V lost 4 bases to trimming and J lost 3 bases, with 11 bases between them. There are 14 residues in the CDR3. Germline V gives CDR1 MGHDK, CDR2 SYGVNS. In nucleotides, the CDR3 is TGTGCCAGCAGTGCGGCGCTGGGGACAGATACGCAGTATTTT. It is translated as CASSAALGTDTQYF.

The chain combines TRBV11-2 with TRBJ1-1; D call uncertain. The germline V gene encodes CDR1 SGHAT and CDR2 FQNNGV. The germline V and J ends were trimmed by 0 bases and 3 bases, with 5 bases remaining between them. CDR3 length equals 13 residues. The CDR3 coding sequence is TGTGCCAGCAGCTTAGACCAATACACTGAAGCTTTCTTT. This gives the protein CASSLDQYTEAFF.

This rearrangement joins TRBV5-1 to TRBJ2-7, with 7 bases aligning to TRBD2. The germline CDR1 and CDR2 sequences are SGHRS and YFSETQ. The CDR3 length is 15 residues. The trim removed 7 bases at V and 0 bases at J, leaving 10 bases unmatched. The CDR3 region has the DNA TGCGCCAGCTCCCCGGAGGGCGGGGGCTCCTACGAGCAGTACTTC. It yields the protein CASSPEGGGSYEQYF.

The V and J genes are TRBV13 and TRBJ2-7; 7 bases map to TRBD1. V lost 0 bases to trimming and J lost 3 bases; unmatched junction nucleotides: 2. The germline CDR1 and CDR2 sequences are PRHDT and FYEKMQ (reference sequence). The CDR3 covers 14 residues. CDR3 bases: TGTGCCAGCAGCTTAGGCAGGGGGAACTACGAGCAGTACTTC. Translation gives CASSLGRGNYEQYF.

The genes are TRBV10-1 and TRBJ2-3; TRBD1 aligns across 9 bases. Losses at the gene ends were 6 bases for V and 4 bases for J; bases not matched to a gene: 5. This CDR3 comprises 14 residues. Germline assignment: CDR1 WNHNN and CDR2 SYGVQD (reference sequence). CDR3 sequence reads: CASSGTGWADTQYF. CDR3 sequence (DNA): TGCGCCAGCAGCGGGACAGGGTGGGCAGATACGCAGTATTTT.

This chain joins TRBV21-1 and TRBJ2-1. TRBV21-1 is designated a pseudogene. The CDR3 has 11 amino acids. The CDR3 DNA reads TGTGCCAGCAGCTGGCGTGCCAGGCAGTTCTTC. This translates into CASSWRARQFF.

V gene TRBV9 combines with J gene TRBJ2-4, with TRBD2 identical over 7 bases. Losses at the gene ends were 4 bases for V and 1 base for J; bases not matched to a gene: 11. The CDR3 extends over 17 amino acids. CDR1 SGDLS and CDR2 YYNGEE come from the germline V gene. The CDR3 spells CASSPPRRGSAKNIQYF. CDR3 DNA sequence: TGTGCCAGCAGCCCCCCCCGGCGGGGGTCTGCCAAAAACATTCAGTACTTC.